This T cell receptor beta chain was retrieved from a study of CD8+ T cells in alopecia areata. Study at large: Tofacitinib therapy lasting 6 to 18 months was followed by 6 months off drug.

General study findings and limits: TCR sharing was clearer in mice than between patients, perhaps partly owing to patient HLA diversity.

The CDR3 runs to 13 residues. The ends were cut back, 6 bases at V and 1 base at J, with 10 bases in the middle. The germline CDR1 and CDR2 sequences are SNHLY and FYNNEI. Note on this clone: Its specificity is unknown.

Extracted RNA was reverse transcribed, and the resulting cDNA served as sequencing template. TCRdb keeps only in-frame clones here, not all; method: immunoSEQ multiplex PCR. Among more than 200,000 clones listed, around two thirds were seen once. Isolation of CD4+ and CD8+ T cells from PBMCs was achieved by sorting. The sample consisted of CD4+ T cells sorted from blood, taken at week 0. The TCR originated in a human donor with alopecia areata. V usage is TRBV2 and J usage is TRBJ2-7, with D unclear. Here the CDR3 DNA reads TGTGCCAGCAGCGTTGGTGGATCCTACGAGCAGTACTTC. It specifies CASSVGGSYEQYF.